Sequencing of this T cell receptor beta chain was carried out in a study of blood T cell repertoires in COVID-19. This table comes from immunoSEQ multiplex PCR, and its TCRdb copy is limited to in-frame clones, with some not included. The sample consists of fewer than 300,000 clones, roughly 84% of them appearing once. This clonotype originated in a person aged 65-85 years with COVID-19, enrolled during active disease. Sequencing used peripheral blood.

CDR3: CASSQEWQGPTDTQYF. For the CDR3, the DNA is TGTGCCAGCAGCCAAGAGTGGCAGGGGCCGACAGATACGCAGTATTTT. The rearrangement joins TRBV4-2 to TRBJ2-3, with D possibly matching TRBD1 (6 bases). Trimming cost V 0 bases and J 3 bases, with 13 bases left between them. CDR3 length: 16 residues. From germline, CDR1 is LGHNA and CDR2 YNFKEQ.